A single count supports the clone carrying this TCR beta chain. Investigators divided CD4+ cells into CD45RA+ naive and CD45RA-negative memory subsets. The data originate from a study of shared clonotypes between healthy human individuals. Deep level was the assay's run setting. Sequencing was performed with immunoSEQ multiplex PCR; in TCRdb, only in-frame clones are kept and a portion is missing. This sample has a few million clones; approximately 96% occur once, and the top ten carry roughly 0.13%. Germline trimming cut 2 bases from V and 6 bases from J; bases unmatched to any gene: 14. The CDR3 has 17 residues. Germline values: CDR1 MNHNS, CDR2 SASEGT.

The sequencing sample was made of naive CD4+ T cells sorted from blood. The subset was: CD45RA+ positively selected. This chain uses TRBV6-1 with TRBJ2-5; TRBD2 agrees at 8 bases. The TCR originated in a man aged 18 to 35 in good health. Written as DNA, the CDR3 is TGTGCCAGCAGTGAATCCTCTATAAGCGGGAGTCTGCAGACCCAGTACTTC. Translating gives CASSESSISGSLQTQYF.